A single sample is the source of the 2 T cell receptor beta chains below, sequenced in a study of T cell responses to AZD1222 COVID-19 vaccine. The method was immunoSEQ multiplex PCR; TCRdb's version includes in-frame clones alone and lacks a portion of them. This sample carries approximately 110,000 clones, around 90% of them seen once, and the ten largest clones take 1% to 1.5%. Sequences were derived from peripheral blood, sampled on day 0 of AZD1222 vaccination. The receptors derive from an adult in good health.

The V and J genes are TRBV11-3 and TRBJ2-5; D is undetermined. Germline V gene sequence: CDR1 SGHNT, CDR2 YENEEA. Trimming removed 4 bases at V and 2 bases at J, with 11 bases between. This CDR3 region has 14 residues. The CDR3 is CASSYHWSQETQYF. Written as DNA, the CDR3 is TGTGCCAGCAGCTACCATTGGTCTCAAGAGACCCAGTACTTC.

This sequence joins TRBV11-1 and TRBJ2-5; 14 bases are a match to TRBD2. The CDR3 consists of 16 residues. V lost 5 bases to trimming and J lost 5 bases; unmatched junction nucleotides: 7. Germline loops: CDR1 SGHAT, CDR2 FQDESV (reference sequence). The DNA of the CDR3 is TGTGCCAGCAGCCCGGGACTAGCGGGAGTTGAGGAGACCCAGTACTTC. This sequence encodes CASSPGLAGVEETQYF.